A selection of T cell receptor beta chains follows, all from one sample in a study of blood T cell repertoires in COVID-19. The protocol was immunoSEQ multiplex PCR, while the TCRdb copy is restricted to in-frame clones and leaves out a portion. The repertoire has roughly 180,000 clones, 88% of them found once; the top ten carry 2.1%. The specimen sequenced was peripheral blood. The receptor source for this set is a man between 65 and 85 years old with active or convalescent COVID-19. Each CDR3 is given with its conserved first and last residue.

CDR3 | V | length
CASTSGQGKGGYTF | TRBV2 | 14
CSVRRTEAFF | TRBV29-1 | 10
CASSLEGRGLVGPQHF | TRBV7-9 | 16
CASRLGRQGSSGSSLYEQYF | TRBV12-2 | 20
CATDRGRSGNTIYF | TRBV6-5 | 14
CASSDSQAYDNSPLHF | TRBV6-4 | 16
CASSRSTGEEVNQPQHF | TRBV18 | 17
CASSLVQNEKLFF | TRBV7-8 | 13
CASSDGPTGELFF | TRBV6-4 | 13
CASSHAGGSGPYNEQFF | TRBV6-2/TRBV6-3 | 17
CSASKLAGVADTQYF | TRBV20-1 | 15
CASSGDRAQVTGELFF | TRBV5-8 | 16
CASSVGVGGINQPQHF | TRBV9 | 16
CASSPRGRVEKLFF | TRBV18 | 14
CASSPGGGKETQYF | TRBV5-4 | 14
CASSYSAGALYNEQFF | TRBV6-2/TRBV6-3 | 16
CASSQDRASEAYEQYF | TRBV4-3 | 16
CASSLGGQGATDTQYF | TRBV5-4 | 16